The rows below give T cell receptor beta chains drawn from one sample of a study of cytomegalovirus exposure and HLA in healthy donors. Data came from immunoSEQ multiplex PCR; TCRdb stores just in-frame clones and leaves some out. The table lists approximately 150,000 clones, 70% to 85% of them singletons, with around 4% in the top ten. The sequenced sample was PBMCs. The receptors derive from a middle-aged man in good health and CMV-seronegative. The CDR3 runs from the conserved cysteine through the conserved F or W. Part of the rows lack a size; the others show once, few, many or a class for expanded clones.

v_call clone_size cdr3_aa
TRBV6-1 NA CASSEVTGDPYEQYF
TRBV6-1 NA CASSEVPRTGSFQPQHF
TRBV2 NA CASSERTSGGSTCEQFF
TRBV14 few CASSSQGNTEAFF
TRBV5-1 once CASSHRTGSEQYF
TRBV6-4 few CASSETSGGQETQYF
TRBV6-6 NA CASTNTGGGRDEQFF
TRBV5-6 NA CASSLVLSEQFF
TRBV14 NA CASSRGDRVSPLHF
TRBV9 NA CASSFSGTPPGSEQYF
TRBV7-3 once CASSPGTEQYF
TRBV7-9 NA CASSSGTLYEQYF
TRBV5-6 NA CASRTTGRGVNTEAFF
TRBV18 few CASSSRSPEGNQPQHF
TRBV5-1 once CASSPGQLNYGYTF
TRBV6-6 NA CASSYLTGAQETQYF
TRBV30 NA CAFSGQGETQYF
TRBV4-1 NA CASSQGSRHTDTQYF
TRBV21-1 NA CASSKFSSGGSNEQFF
TRBV4-2 NA CASSPLGAQNEKLFF
TRBV5-1 NA CASSPRGAHETQYF
TRBV5-1 NA CASSPGLGNIQYF
TRBV2 once CASRYTGDGELFF
TRBV15 NA CATSRETGNNFYGYTF
TRBV7-2 NA CASSSEGTLSSYEQYF
TRBV5-6 few CASSPPSGGVRWNEQFF
TRBV19 few CASSISSGNTIYF
TRBV7-8 NA CASSLLAGEGYEQYF